Shown below are 24 T cell receptor beta chains from a single sample sequenced in a study of early T cells in non-severe SARS-CoV-2 infection. TCRdb used MiXCR to reprocess the 5' RACE reads, holding one entry per CDR3 protein. Altogether some 54,000 distinct CDR3 sequences are present, 8% to 10% being singletons, with the ten largest covering about 9.4%. Sequencing used whole blood. The receptors shown here come from an adult who was a healthcare worker with PCR-confirmed SARS-CoV-2 infection or an uninfected control (not recorded which).

This clonotype showed up just a few times. V usage is TRBV12-3 or TRBV12-4 and J usage is TRBJ2-1; D gene ambiguous. V was trimmed by 5 bases and J by 13 bases, leaving 12 bases between them. This CDR3 spans 11 amino acids. As DNA, the CDR3 is TGTGCCAGCAGTGCCCGGGCCAGACAGTTCTTC. Translating gives CASSARARQFF.

In nucleotides, the CDR3 is TGTGCCAGCGAATACCGCGGGAGCTATGGCTACACCTTC. It translates to CASEYRGSYGYTF. The J gene is TRBJ1-2, the V gene TRBV12-3 or TRBV12-4; the D is unclear. The CDR3 is made up of 13 amino acids. Trimming removed 8 bases at V and 4 bases at J, with 14 bases between.

This clonotype was detected ten times or more. CDR3 DNA sequence: TGCGCCAGCAGCCAAGGGGTAATTGGGAGCGGGACCGCCTACGAGCAGTACTTC. It encodes CASSQGVIGSGTAYEQYF. This sequence joins TRBV4-3 and TRBJ2-7; 7 positions agree with TRBD2. The CDR3 consists of 18 residues. Trimming removed 1 base from V and 2 bases from J; junction bases left unmatched: 14. CDR1 LGHNA and CDR2 YSLEER come from the germline V gene.

This clonotype was recorded at least ten times. V gene TRBV13 combines with J gene TRBJ2-6; maybe TRBD1 (6 bases). The CDR3 has 16 amino acids. The germline gives CDR1 PRHDT, CDR2 FYEKMQ (reference sequence). Trimming shortened V by 5 bases and J by 2 bases, and 13 bases separated the two germline ends. For the CDR3, the DNA is TGTGCCAGCAGCAACTACAGGGATCCTGGGGCCAACGTCCTGACTTTC. It is translated as CASSNYRDPGANVLTF.

The chain carries TRBV30 and TRBJ2-2; 9 nucleotides match TRBD1. After removal of 7 bases from V and 3 bases from J, the junction contained 3 bases not matched to a gene. The CDR3 runs 13 residues. CDR1 is GTSNPN, CDR2 SVGIG, per germline (reference sequence). CDR3 in amino acids: CASQGAYTGELFF. DNA for the CDR3: TGTGCCTCACAGGGGGCCTACACCGGGGAGCTGTTTTTT.

This clonotype was counted only a few times. The V call is TRBV10-3, the J call TRBJ2-1; D is uncertain. The CDR3 has 13 residues. Trimming stripped 6 bases from V and 16 bases from J, with 22 bases between. From germline, CDR1 is ENHRY and CDR2 SYGVKD. In DNA, the CDR3 is TGTGCCATCAGCCTGGAACCGGGCCAGCAAGTATTCTTC. It translates to CAISLEPGQQVFF.

There are a few counts of this clonotype. The chain couples TRBV2 to TRBJ2-1; 10 positions match TRBD2. Looked up from germline, CDR1 is SNHLY and CDR2 is FYNNEI. J lost 4 bases, V lost 8 bases, and 8 bases had no gene match. This CDR3 is 15 amino acids long. In DNA, the CDR3 is TGTGCCAGCGTAGCCGGGACTAGCGCGTACAATGAGCAGTTCTTC. It yields the protein CASVAGTSAYNEQFF.

There are a few counts of this clonotype. The V gene is TRBV20-1, the J gene TRBJ1-1; the D is unclear. From germline, CDR1 is DFQATT and CDR2 SNEGSKA (reference sequence). V was trimmed by 2 bases and J by 1 base, leaving 8 bases between them. The CDR3 length is 13 residues. The CDR3 sequence is CSARPYGNTEAFF. The CDR3 DNA reads as TGCAGTGCTAGACCTTATGGGAACACTGAAGCTTTCTTT.

The sample holds a few counts of this clonotype. V is TRBV5-1 and J is TRBJ1-4; weak D call: TRBD1 (6 bases). The length of the CDR3 is 14 residues. The germline gives CDR1 SGHRS, CDR2 YFSETQ. The V end was cut by 6 bases, the J end by 0 bases, with 9 bases between. The CDR3 spells CASKQGATNEKLFF. CDR3 nucleotides: TGCGCCAGCAAACAGGGTGCAACTAATGAAAAACTGTTTTTT.

In its sample, this clonotype was seen a few times. The rearrangement uses TRBV12-3 or TRBV12-4 and TRBJ2-2; the match to TRBD2 covers 12 bases. This CDR3 comprises 17 residues. Trimming removed 4 bases from V and 5 bases from J; junction bases left unmatched: 8. The CDR3 coding sequence is TGTGCCAGCAGTTCACTAGCGGGAGGCCCCTTAACCGGGGAGCTGTTTTTT. As protein: CASSSLAGGPLTGELFF.

This clonotype was seen repeatedly, ten times or more. This chain joins TRBV12-3 or TRBV12-4 and TRBJ2-7; D unresolved. V gave up 3 bases and J gave up 0 bases, with 9 bases separating them. This CDR3 contains 14 residues. The chain's CDR3 is CASSFGPNSYEQYF. The CDR3 DNA sequence: TGTGCCAGCAGTTTTGGCCCAAACTCCTACGAGCAGTACTTC.

This clonotype was recorded many times. This chain links TRBV7-8 with TRBJ2-2; 9 bases align to TRBD2. V dropped 5 bases and J dropped 1; count of bases not matched to a gene: 5. This CDR3 has 16 residues. CDR1 is SGHVS, CDR2 FQNEAQ, per germline. CDR3 coding DNA: TGTGCCAGCAGCCTTCTGACTAGCGGGAACACCGGGGAGCTGTTTTTT. As protein: CASSLLTSGNTGELFF.

The chain uses TRBV7-9 and TRBJ1-1; 7 bases map to TRBD1. The CDR3 has 14 amino acids. V lost 2 bases and J lost 8; bases outside the gene matches: 8. Germline loops: CDR1 SEHNR, CDR2 FQNEAQ (reference sequence). The CDR3 loop reads CASSLLTGRGEAFF. The CDR3 region has the DNA TGTGCCAGCAGCTTATTGACAGGGAGGGGCGAAGCTTTCTTT.

This chain joins TRBV9 and TRBJ1-1; tentatively, D is TRBD1 (5 bases). The germline CDR1 and CDR2 sequences are SGDLS and YYNGEE. The CDR3 has 14 residues. Between the trimmed V and J ends, which lost 6 bases and 0 bases, there was a span of 12 bases. DNA for the CDR3: TGTGCCAGCAAACGGGACTTGGTGAACACTGAAGCTTTCTTT. Protein sequence: CASKRDLVNTEAFF.

This clonotype occurred a few times. The chain links TRBV11-2 to TRBJ2-7; D is perhaps TRBD2 (6 bases). Germline V gene data show CDR1 as SGHAT and CDR2 as FQNNGV. CDR3 length: 15 amino acids. V was clipped by 5 bases and J by 3 bases, with 17 bases between them. The CDR3 spells CASSPGIADDYEQYF. Here the CDR3 DNA reads TGTGCCAGCAGCCCCGGGATAGCGGACGACTACGAGCAGTACTTC.

This chain uses TRBV5-4 with TRBJ2-2; the D gene is possibly TRBD2 (5 bases). Trimming cost V 1 base and J 4 bases, with 8 bases left between them. Per germline, CDR1 SGHNT and CDR2 YYREEE (reference sequence). This CDR3 is 14 amino acids long. CDR3 sequence: CASSLNGVTGELFF. CDR3 DNA sequence: TGTGCCAGCAGCTTGAACGGGGTCACCGGGGAGCTGTTTTTT.

DNA for the CDR3: TGTGCTAGTGGCTGGGTACAGAACACTGAAGCTTTCTTT. Amino acids: CASGWVQNTEAFF. The chain has TRBV12-5 and TRBJ1-1, with no clear D. The CDR3 is 13 residues long. Trimming removed 6 bases at V and 1 base at J, with 9 bases between. Germline CDR1 LGHNT, CDR2 FRNRAP.

This clonotype was counted at least ten times. This chain joins TRBV7-8 and TRBJ1-4; D is unclear. V lost 1 base to trimming and J lost 7 bases, with 19 bases between them. From germline, CDR1 is SGHVS and CDR2 FQNEAQ. The CDR3 spans 17 residues. The CDR3 sequence: CASSLVGGSSHAEKLFF. The CDR3 DNA reads as TGTGCCAGCAGCTTAGTGGGAGGTTCCTCACACGCTGAAAAACTGTTTTTT.

This clonotype occurred a few times. The chain is built from TRBV7-9 and TRBJ1-6; D unclear. This CDR3 has 13 residues. CDR1 is SEHNR and CDR2 is FQNEAQ in the germline V gene (reference sequence). V was shortened by 1 base and J by 10 bases, with 8 bases between the two germline ends. The chain's CDR3 is CASSLDQYSPLHF. The CDR3 coding sequence is TGTGCCAGCAGCTTAGATCAGTACTCACCCCTCCACTTT.

This clonotype was counted only a few times. This chain connects TRBV12-3 or TRBV12-4 to TRBJ2-3; 7 bases are a match to TRBD2. The CDR3 runs 17 residues. Trimming at V came to 5 bases and at J to 0 bases, leaving 11 bases not matched to a gene. The CDR3 nucleotides are TGTGCCAGCAGTCTCAGCGAGCGACTAGCTAGCACAGATACGCAGTATTTT. Its translation: CASSLSERLASTDTQYF.

The chain carries TRBV10-1 and TRBJ2-2, with 13 bases matching TRBD2. Trimming at V came to 11 bases and at J to 5 bases, leaving 14 bases not matched to a gene. Germline V gene data show CDR1 as WNHNN and CDR2 as SYGVQD (reference sequence). This CDR3 region has 17 residues. The CDR3 sequence is CAGGPSGLAGVTGELFF. The CDR3 nucleotides read TGCGCCGGCGGACCCAGCGGACTAGCGGGAGTGACCGGGGAGCTGTTTTTT.

This clonotype has ten or more counts. This sequence joins TRBV4-1 and TRBJ2-1; 15 bases agree with TRBD2. Germline V gives CDR1 MGHRA, CDR2 YSYEKL. V was clipped by 2 bases and J by 10 bases; unmatched bases: 12. The CDR3 covers 18 residues. The CDR3 DNA is TGCGCCAGCAGCCAACCCGGGACTAGCGGGAGGCGAGAAGGGGAGCAGTTCTTC. Its translation: CASSQPGTSGRREGEQFF.

In this sample, this clonotype turned up many times. The V call is TRBV7-3, the J call TRBJ2-1; possibly TRBD1 or TRBD2 for D (5 bases each). CDR3 length equals 13 residues. The germline gives CDR1 SGHTA, CDR2 FQGTGA. The germline V and J ends were trimmed by 2 bases and 6 bases, with 8 bases remaining between them. CDR3 protein: CASSLGGSNEQFF. The DNA for the CDR3 is TGTGCCAGCAGCTTAGGGGGAAGCAATGAGCAGTTCTTC.

This clonotype came up many times. The chain uses TRBV12-2 and TRBJ2-7; the table's D call, TRBD1, was not checked against the DNA. TRBV12-2 counts as a pseudogene. This CDR3 region has 17 residues. CDR3 protein: CASRLPPRDHHIYEQYF. The CDR3 DNA follows: TGTGCAAGTCGCTTACCGCCGAGGGACCATCACATATACGAGCAGTACTTC.